This TCR beta chain was profiled in a study of T-cell reconstitution after alpha-beta-depleted transplantation in children. As regards this clonotype: Its antigen is unknown.

CDR1 and CDR2 from the germline V gene are MGHRA and YSYEKL. CDR3 length equals 13 residues. V gave up 5 bases and J gave up 8 bases, with 13 bases separating them. Regarding the study as a whole: By one year post-transplant, T-cell counts and diversity largely arose from T cells that were newly produced. At around two months after transplant, the alpha-beta T cells were reportedly derived from several hundred expanded clones that came from non-depleted graft cells.

TCRbeta library preparation incorporated unique molecular identifiers. TCRdb fed the PCR reads into MiXCR, producing one record per CDR3 protein. The profile shows fewer than 350,000 distinct CDR3 sequences, over 7.5% of them singletons. The receptor comes from a female patient younger than 10 who had a stem cell transplant for Fanconi anemia, so the T cells may come from the graft donor. The chain combines TRBV4-1 with TRBJ2-1; D not resolved. The source material was peripheral blood, sampled 360 days after TCRalphabeta/CD19-depleted stem cell transplant. The DNA of the CDR3 is TGCGCCAGCAGCAGGAAGAGGAGCGATGAGCAGTTCTTC. It codes for CASSRKRSDEQFF.